Included here is one TCR beta chain sequence, with context. These data come from a study of blood T cell repertoires in COVID-19. As for the study in general: Whether acute or convalescent, the COVID-19 samples came from the United States, Italy and Spain. Sample material is recorded as cDNA or gDNA derived from T cells, B-cell-depleted T cells, or PBMCs.

Here immunoSEQ multiplex PCR was the method, and the copy in TCRdb shows in-frame clones only, minus some. In the table there are some 120,000 clones, around 85% of which are singletons. Per germline, CDR1 SEHNR and CDR2 FQNEAQ (reference sequence). This CDR3 contains 16 residues. J gave up 0 bases and V 5 bases, and 7 bases lay outside the gene matches. V gene TRBV7-9 combines with J gene TRBJ1-3; 7 bases align to TRBD1. The clonotype was recovered from a woman aged 45-65 years who had recovered from COVID-19. Sequencing was carried out using peripheral blood. In DNA form, the CDR3 reads TGTGCCAGCAGCACTCCGGGACAGAGCTCTGGAAACACCATATATTTT. Translated: CASSTPGQSSGNTIYF.